This T cell receptor (beta chain) was observed in a study of lymphopenia after photon versus proton radiotherapy. Assay: immunoSEQ multiplex PCR; the TCRdb copy retains only in-frame clones and omits some. The sample gives around 23,000 clones, approximately 86% of which show up once; about 19% is in the top ten. This CDR3 spans 14 amino acids. The V gene end was trimmed by 8 bases and the J gene end by 2 bases; junction bases not matched to a gene: 6. CDR1 is KGHSH, CDR2 LQKENI, per germline. This clone occurred once. Sequenced here: peripheral blood, sampled from a patient treated with photon-based radiotherapy. The chain joins TRBV18 to TRBJ2-3; TRBD2 aligns across 8 bases. This clonotype was sampled from a man aged 50-59 years with gastric cancer. As DNA, the CDR3 is TGTGCCAGCAACGGCGGGGGGATCACAGATACGCAGTATTTT. It specifies CASNGGGITDTQYF.